This TCR beta chain was sequenced in a study of cytomegalovirus exposure and HLA in healthy donors. Germline assignment: CDR1 SGHAT and CDR2 FQDESV (reference sequence). This CDR3 has 15 residues. Trimming stripped 1 base from V and 3 bases from J, with 12 bases between. PCR employed 60 Vbeta and 13 Jbeta primers. Some clones are missing from TCRdb's copy, which holds only in-frame ones; the method was immunoSEQ multiplex PCR. Of more than 100,000 clones listed, 79% are singletons. This chain joins TRBV11-1 and TRBJ2-5, with D perhaps matching TRBD2 (5 bases). The sequenced sample consisted of PBMCs. The TCR originated in a man in his fifties in good health and CMV-seropositive. This CDR3 is CASSLESGGKETQYF. The CDR3, as DNA: TGTGCCAGCAGCTTAGAAAGCGGTGGGAAAGAGACCCAGTACTTC.